This TCR beta chain was documented in a study of blood T cell repertoires in COVID-19. The assay was immunoSEQ multiplex PCR, and TCRdb's table has in-frame clones only and misses some. The top ten hold about an eighth of the sample, which has approximately 100,000 clones, approximately 80% seen once. The sample comprised peripheral blood. This receptor was obtained from a human donor in a cohort sampled during active or convalescent COVID-19.

The CDR3: CASSPGVWTEAFF. For the CDR3, the DNA is TGTGCCAGCAGTCCCGGGGTTTGGACTGAAGCTTTCTTT. The chain carries TRBV6-2 or TRBV6-3 and TRBJ1-1, with unresolved D. This CDR3 is 13 amino acids long. Trimming stripped 5 bases from V and 5 bases from J, with 12 bases between. Germline assignment: CDR1 MNHEY and CDR2 SVGEGT.